This T cell receptor beta chain was identified during a study of CD8+CD57+ T cells in acquired aplastic anemia. As regards this clonotype: The antigen is not known. This sequence may be a read error, since a much larger clone differs from it by one base.

Whole-study results and caveats: There were some 30 CD8+ CDR3 sequences that occurred in both patients and controls.

Genomic DNA, the template, was used for profiling of the TCR beta VDJ and CDR3. MiXCR was run by TCRdb on the reads, yielding one entry per CDR3 protein. The sample carries about 210,000 distinct CDR3 sequences, 60% to 65% recorded once. CDR3 length: 18 residues. Germline V gene lookup returns CDR1 SGDLS and CDR2 YYNGEE. The chain uses TRBV9 and TRBJ2-1, with TRBD2 matching over 15 bases. The sequencing sample was made of sorted CD4+, CD8+, or CD8+CD57+ T cells (not recorded which) from PBMCs. The source of this sequence is a human donor in good health. CDR3: CASSIRTSGGASCNEQFF. The CDR3 nucleotides are TGTGCCAGCAGCATTAGGACTAGCGGGGGGGCTTCCTGCAATGAGCAGTTCTTC. Full variable domain (rest looked up from reference TRBV9 and TRBJ2-1): DSGVTQTPKHLITATGQRVTLRCSPRSGDLSVYWYQQSLDQGLQFLIQYYNGEERAKGNILERFSAQQFPDLHSELNLSSLELGDSALYFCASSIRTSGGASCNEQFFGPGTRLTVL.